These T cell receptor beta chains were read from a single sample in a study of glioma-infiltrating T cells. TCRdb re-called the multiplex PCR reads with MiXCR, one entry per CDR3 protein. The sample consists of 100,000 to 150,000 distinct CDR3 sequences, around 23% of them appearing once. The sequencing input was glioma tissue, nonneoplastic brain tissue, or PBMCs (not recorded which). Every receptor here comes from a human donor with low-grade glioma or glioblastoma, undergoing nonglioma brain surgery, or in good health (not recorded which). CDR3s leave out the opening cysteine and the closing phenylalanine or tryptophan. Not all rows give a size; the values are once, few, many and, for expanded clones, a class.

abundance,len,v_gene,CDR3aa
few,12,TRBV7-2,ASSLAGDYYGYT
many,11,TRBV20-1,SARTESGTEAF
many,16,TRBV7-2,ASSTPTGTTPSTDTQY
few,14,TRBV2,ASSEWVGLAKNIQY
many,13,TRBV6-1,ASTPGQAFQETQY
.,11,TRBV5-8,ASSFNKNTEAF
many,12,TRBV10-3,AISEPVRANEQF
.,13,TRBV7-2,ASSFWGQGHQPQH
.,14,TRBV7-2,ASSLMFRSSYNEQF
many,12,TRBV6-1,ASSSAGENTEAF
many,13,TRBV20-1,SATKTGAWNQPQH
few,12,TRBV7-3,ASSAGQSNTEAF
many,12,TRBV15,ATSRETGLDTQY
.,14,TRBV25-1,ASSELGQSSGNTIY
.,12,TRBV5-4,ASRMDRGTDTQY
many,10,TRBV19,ASSGSPYEQY
.,10,TRBV19,ATGQTNYGYT
few,12,TRBV19,ASSPDRDFQPQH
.,13,TRBV20-1,SAWRSGRDRDTRY
many,14,TRBV7-9,ASRVYRGSSYNEQF
many,13,TRBV6-4,ASSRQGADVNEQF
.,10,TRBV2,TSSPSRVLEY
few,14,TRBV5-5,ASSESLILSTYEQY
many,12,TRBV4-3,ASSQARERNEQF
many,11,TRBV27,ASSWGPRYEQY
.,14,TRBV20-1,SATPIARGGHNEQF
few,13,TRBV19,ASSKTGEYFAEAF
many,16,TRBV7-2,ASSARPWTSGSHNEQF
many,16,TRBV6-2/TRBV6-3,ASSYETGQGASYNEQF
many,14,TRBV19,ASSISPRGLTYEQY
many,14,TRBV4-3,ASSQDPAGYYNEQF
many,13,TRBV7-2,ASSVQGFLSDTQY
many,13,TRBV18,ASSPNQGTMGEQY
few,14,TRBV7-4,ASSGLAPRPHNEQF
many,12,TRBV2,ASIAGEGNNEQF
many,14,TRBV7-2,ASSLGDYPPTGELF
many,13,TRBV6-1,ASSAGTSGFYEQY
few,12,TRBV10-3,AIREQARQGEQF
many,14,TRBV28,ASSPVFRRGKETQY
.,12,TRBV5-4,ASSLMTDPAEQY
many,9,TRBV6-6,ASSYGYGYT
many,13,TRBV28,ASSSGGKYQETQY
many,12,TRBV12-3/TRBV12-4,ASSFNGFSYEQY
many,11,TRBV28,ASIRNRAGEQY
.,13,TRBV6-5,TSSYWPAGQDEQY
few,12,TRBV10-3,AINSGQDNEKLF
many,15,TRBV6-1,ASSLGTGGLAKNIQY
few,13,TRBV19,ASSVGTRSKETQY
few,11,TRBV5-6,ASSLVRADEQF
.,12,TRBV27,ASSLSWSYNEQF
few,13,TRBV29-1,SVGSSGTRTGELF
many,10,TRBV20-1,SAPSGRNEQF
many,11,TRBV20-1,SAARDRNYEQY
many,15,TRBV27,ASSLSGGRVLTDTQY
few,12,TRBV12-3/TRBV12-4,ASSLGGSIDTQY
.,13,TRBV7-7,ASSLALRGVDKQY
once,14,TRBV20-1,SAMGLGIITYNEQY